These 11 T cell receptor beta chains were all obtained from the same sample, sequenced in a study of beta chain features in type 1 diabetes. Since all of the isolated RNA was reverse transcribed, expressed TCRB transcripts were what got sequenced. Sequencing used immunoSEQ multiplex PCR; TCRdb keeps in-frame clones, though not all of them. The table lists under 550,000 clones, roughly 11% of them singletons. The source material was naive CD4+ T cells from blood. Source of these receptors: a woman in her late teens or twenties in good health.

This clone was counted only a few times. The chain joins TRBV28 to TRBJ1-5; D gene unclear. The V gene's germline CDR1 is MDHEN and CDR2 SYDVKM. Trimming pared 3 bases from V and 8 bases from J, leaving 14 bases between. The CDR3 contains 14 residues. CDR3 region: CASSFLSKWEPQHF. The CDR3 bases are TGTGCCAGCAGTTTCCTCTCTAAGTGGGAGCCCCAGCATTTT.

This chain links TRBV7-9 with TRBJ2-1; D is unclear. This CDR3 region has 17 residues. The V and J ends lost 2 bases and 0 bases respectively, with 14 bases between them. Per the germline V gene, CDR1 is SEHNR and CDR2 is FQNEAQ (reference sequence). The CDR3 DNA is TGTGCCAGCAGCTTAACTGGCGGAGCTAGCTCCTACAATGAGCAGTTCTTC. Residues: CASSLTGGASSYNEQFF.

Concerning this clone: The sample has other DNA sequences that encode this CDR3 too. This rearrangement joins TRBV5-1 to TRBJ1-5; D gene unclear. The germline V and J ends were trimmed by 0 bases and 1 base, with 5 bases remaining between them. This CDR3 is 14 amino acids long. Germline values: CDR1 SGHRS, CDR2 YFSETQ. This chain's CDR3 is CASSLGPSNQPQHF. The CDR3 DNA is TGCGCCAGCAGCTTGGGGCCCAGCAATCAGCCCCAGCATTTT. Supplemented by reference TRBV5-1 and TRBJ1-5, the full variable domain reads KAGVTQTPRYLIKTRGQQVTLSCSPISGHRSVSWYQQTPGQGLQFLFEYFSETQRNKGNFPGRFSGRQFSNSRSEMNVSTLELGDSALYLCASSLGPSNQPQHFGDGTRLSIL.

The chain uses TRBV5-1 and TRBJ2-5, with D perhaps matching TRBD2 (5 bases). Trimming took 1 base from V and 1 from J, leaving 11 bases between them. The V gene's germline CDR1 is SGHRS and CDR2 YFSETQ. This CDR3 is 15 amino acids long. The CDR3 is CASSLFGLAQETQYF. The CDR3 bases are TGCGCCAGCAGCTTGTTCGGGCTAGCCCAAGAGACCCAGTACTTC. The full variable domain, completed using reference TRBV5-1 and TRBJ2-5, is KAGVTQTPRYLIKTRGQQVTLSCSPISGHRSVSWYQQTPGQGLQFLFEYFSETQRNKGNFPGRFSGRQFSNSRSEMNVSTLELGDSALYLCASSLFGLAQETQYFGPGTRLLVL.

The chain recombines TRBV14 with TRBJ2-1, with D maybe TRBD1 (6 bases). This CDR3 contains 16 residues. V was cut by 3 bases and J by 2 bases, with 14 bases left in between. CDR1 is SGHDN, CDR2 FVKESK, per germline. This CDR3 reads CASSQVQGSPYNEQFF. The CDR3 nucleotides are TGTGCCAGCAGCCAGGTACAGGGTAGCCCCTACAATGAGCAGTTCTTC.

This sequence joins TRBV28 and TRBJ2-1; D is unclear. The germline V and J ends were trimmed by 1 base and 6 bases, with 7 bases remaining between them. Looked up from germline, CDR1 is MDHEN and CDR2 is SYDVKM. This CDR3 is built from 13 residues. As DNA, the CDR3 is TGTGCCAGCAGTTTATTCGTCTTCAATGAGCAGTTCTTC. This encodes CASSLFVFNEQFF.

In this sample, this clone turned up a few times. Other nucleotide sequences from this sample produce the same CDR3. The CDR3 DNA reads as TGCAGCGTTGGGGAGAACACTGAAGCTTTCTTT. Amino acid sequence: CSVGENTEAFF. V usage is TRBV29-1 and J usage is TRBJ1-1, with unresolved D. Trimming cost V 4 bases and J 1 base, with 4 bases left between them. The CDR3 has 11 amino acids. In germline, CDR1 is SQVTM, CDR2 ANQGSEA.

This clone came up a few times. The V gene is TRBV7-2, the J gene TRBJ1-2, with TRBD1 identical over 8 bases. V shed 4 bases and J 5 bases; nucleotides not matched to a gene: 9. The CDR3 extends over 15 amino acids. Germline-derived CDR1 and CDR2 are SGHTA and FQGNSA. The CDR3 coding sequence is TGTGCCAGCAGCTCGGACAGGGCGAGCTATTATGGCTACACCTTC. Protein product: CASSSDRASYYGYTF.

The DNA for the CDR3 is TGTGCCAGCAGCCCCCAAACGGAAGGCTACACCTTC. Its protein product is CASSPQTEGYTF. The rearrangement joins TRBV9 to TRBJ1-2, with D hard to call. CDR1 SGDLS and CDR2 YYNGEE come from the germline V gene. With 4 bases removed from V and 8 bases from J, the gap between germline ends came to 12 bases. This CDR3 contains 12 residues.

This clone was seen more than once but under ten times. This rearrangement joins TRBV7-9 to TRBJ2-7; D uncertain. Trimming took off 3 bases at V and 2 bases at J, with 5 bases between the two ends. This CDR3 region has 12 residues. Germline lookup yields CDR1 SEHNR and CDR2 FQNEAQ (reference sequence). In DNA form, the CDR3 reads TGTGCCAGCAGCTTCTCGACCTACGAGCAGTACGTC. It encodes CASSFSTYEQYV.

Concerning this clone itself: The sample has other DNA sequences that encode this CDR3 too. The genes are TRBV2 and TRBJ2-3; D gene ambiguous. CDR1 is SNHLY, CDR2 FYNNEI, per germline. Trimming left V 4 bases short and J 2 bases short, with 4 bases between. The CDR3 has 12 residues. The CDR3 region is CASSATTDTQYF. The CDR3 nucleotides are TGTGCCAGCAGTGCAACCACAGATACGCAGTATTTT.